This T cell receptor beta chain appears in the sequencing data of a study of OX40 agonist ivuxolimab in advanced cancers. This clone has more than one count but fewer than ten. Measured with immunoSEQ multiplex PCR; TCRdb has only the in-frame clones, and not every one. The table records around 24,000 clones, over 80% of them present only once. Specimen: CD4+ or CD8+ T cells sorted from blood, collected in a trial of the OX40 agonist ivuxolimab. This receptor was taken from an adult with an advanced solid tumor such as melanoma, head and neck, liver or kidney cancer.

The CDR3 DNA follows: TGTGCCAGCAGCCAAGGGACTAATTCACCCCTCCACTTT. This codes for CASSQGTNSPLHF. V usage is TRBV4-2 and J usage is TRBJ1-6; the D is unclear. The length of the CDR3 is 13 residues. Germline V CDR1 and CDR2: LGHNA, YNFKEQ. V was cut by 1 base and J by 6 bases, with 4 bases left in between.